The clone carrying this TCR beta chain came up many times. Its antigen is undetermined. This record comes from a study of identical twins. Study-level results: Modelling underestimated the level of out-of-frame TCR alpha sharing observed in monozygotic twins. Twin-shared out-of-frame alpha sequences were enriched for low generation probability. Possibly, invariant MAIT and iNKT cells partly confounded zero-insertion analyses.

The germline V gene encodes CDR1 ENHRY and CDR2 SYGVKD. The V gene lost 10 bases and the J gene lost 11 bases, with 23 bases spanning the gap. The CDR3 contains 13 residues. A template switching step contributed a universal primer site, while unique molecular identifiers were present in the cDNA. TCRdb re-analysed the 5' RACE reads in MiXCR, keeping a single row per CDR3 protein. This table has 350,000 or so distinct CDR3 sequences, around 9% appearing once. This sequence originates from a woman aged 45-65 years in good health. V and J are TRBV10-3 and TRBJ1-1, with a tentative D call TRBD1 (5 bases). The specimen sequenced was naive T cells sorted from blood. The DNA of the CDR3 is TGTGCCACCGGGACGGAGCTTATAGGATCGGCTTTCTTT. It yields the protein CATGTELIGSAFF.